This is a list of T cell receptor beta chains from one sample in a study of cytomegalovirus exposure and HLA in healthy donors. Sequencing was performed with immunoSEQ multiplex PCR; in TCRdb, only in-frame clones are kept and a portion is missing. The repertoire holds about 92,000 clones, with approximately 71% as singletons. Sequences were obtained from PBMCs. The origin of the receptors is a young woman in good health and CMV-seropositive. The CDR3 runs from the conserved cysteine through the conserved F or W. Where a row states a size, it is once, few, many or the class of an expanded clone; other rows omit it.

cdr3_length	clone_size	v_call	j_call	cdr3_aa
17	-	TRBV27	TRBJ2-3	CASSSLSGTGLTDTQYF
14	few	TRBV15	TRBJ1-4	CATSRGQGNEKLFF
15	-	TRBV5-6	TRBJ2-7	CASSFTGIGLYEQYF
12	-	TRBV2	TRBJ2-7	CASGRTSVEQYF
19	few	TRBV4-1	TRBJ1-2	CASSQAPPGQGTPYYGYTF
15	-	TRBV2	TRBJ1-2	CASSEAGALAYGYTF
15	-	TRBV6-1	TRBJ1-6	CASSARQGNNSPLHF
13	-	TRBV30	-	CAWRVTASYEQYF
13	-	TRBV19	TRBJ1-1	CASRALHGTEAFF
16	-	TRBV7-2	TRBJ1-4	CASSLPTLRGTGKLFF
14	-	TRBV9	TRBJ1-1	CASSVVAGNTEAFF
15	once	TRBV7-3	TRBJ1-1	CASSLVTGPNTEAFF
15	-	TRBV11-2	TRBJ2-7	CASSRLGGPDYEQYF
14	-	TRBV5-4	TRBJ1-1	CASSLGGPAPEAFF
14	few	TRBV11-3	TRBJ2-2	CASSSPARTGELFF
15	-	TRBV11-2	TRBJ2-1	CASSLMGAGGVGQFF
18	-	TRBV5-1	TRBJ2-7	CASRGRDRLAPWDYEQYF
15	-	TRBV6-4	TRBJ2-1	CASSDSGGAYNEQFF
15	-	TRBV6-1	TRBJ1-5	CASSLLGGTDQPQHF
12	-	TRBV28	TRBJ1-2	CASRRSGYGYTF
12	-	TRBV7-2	TRBJ1-1	CASSLERTEAFF
16	-	TRBV13	TRBJ2-1	CASSRLGLAVSNEQFF
14	-	TRBV4-1	TRBJ2-7	CASSQAGTTYEQYF
14	many	TRBV30	TRBJ1-1	CAWSLLTPNTEAFF
15	few	TRBV4-2	TRBJ2-1	CASSQGASPYNEQFF
15	few	TRBV11-2	TRBJ1-1	CASSFINREGTEAFF
14	-	TRBV5-4	TRBJ2-5	CASSSTGMTETQYF
14	-	TRBV19	TRBJ2-1	CASSILGLVNEQFF
16	-	TRBV7-9	TRBJ2-3	CASSPDRGEGTDTQYF
15	-	TRBV9	TRBJ2-7	CASSVSGQGPYEQYF
15	-	TRBV5-4	TRBJ1-1	CASSRDSGSNTEAFF
15	few	TRBV19	TRBJ2-5	CASSINAAKQETQYF
13	once	TRBV19	TRBJ1-4	CASTGGVDEKLFF
15	-	TRBV5-1	TRBJ2-1	CASSSQGNALGEQFF
17	once	TRBV7-2	TRBJ2-3	CASSLGGSGGAVDTQYF
15	once	TRBV18	TRBJ2-7	CASSPTSGRSYEQYF
15	-	TRBV6-5	-	CASTEGGQGIYEQYF
15	-	TRBV9	TRBJ2-7	CASSVAGTARYEQYF
13	-	TRBV18	TRBJ1-2	CASSPGQAHGYTF
24	few	TRBV4-2	TRBJ1-3	CASSHLNPRQTRSHGNFYRDTIYF
15	-	TRBV2	TRBJ2-3	CASSWDRGVADTQYF
15	-	TRBV7-8	TRBJ2-3	CASSLDLLRSHTQYF
15	-	TRBV15	TRBJ1-2	CATSGSTGNRGGYTF
16	-	TRBV11-2	TRBJ2-5	CASSPEGSGRAETQYF
19	few	TRBV2	TRBJ2-1	CASREPQGAMAGADNEQFF
15	-	TRBV19	TRBJ1-1	CASSPRGRGSTEAFF
17	-	TRBV5-6	TRBJ1-6	CASSPSNRGLGNSPLHF
15	-	TRBV5-1	TRBJ2-1	CASSFPTSGRAEQFF